This TCR beta chain was sequenced in a study of PD-1 blockade in classical Hodgkin lymphoma. The overall study: Nivolumab dosed at 3 mg/kg went to patients intravenously every 2 weeks. Study-level results: Diminished baseline TCR diversity has been reported in newly diagnosed patients relative to healthy donors. There was a significant rise in CD4+ TCR diversity by C4D1, with no such rise for CD8+.

Germline V gene data show CDR1 as LGHNA and CDR2 as YSLEER. V lost 3 bases and J 1 base, leaving 16 bases between the germline ends. The CDR3 sequence is 17 residues long. Repertoires were generated with immunoSEQ multiplex PCR, while TCRdb's copy carries only in-frame clones and drops some. The sample records 35,000 to 50,000 clones, approximately 79% being singletons. Every patient experienced relapse after autologous stem cell transplantation, and brentuximab vedotin exposure varied. Remarks on this clone: Its antigen is as yet unknown.

V is TRBV4-3 and J is TRBJ1-3; no clear D gene. The sequence derives from a human donor with classical Hodgkin lymphoma. The sequences come from peripheral blood mononuclear cells (PBMCs), collected before the second cycle of nivolumab. The CDR3 coding sequence is TGCGCCAGCAGCCAGTCGGAGGTCACGAAATCTGGAAACACCATATATTTT. Amino acids: CASSQSEVTKSGNTIYF.